Listed below are T cell receptor beta chains from one sample, sequenced in a study of blood T cell repertoires in COVID-19. Assay: immunoSEQ multiplex PCR; the TCRdb copy retains only in-frame clones and omits some. The table records around 200,000 clones, 86% of them present only once. Material for sequencing was PBMCs or T cells enriched from blood (not recorded which). The receptors were gathered from a woman in her twenties or thirties who had been exposed to COVID-19. Both conserved end residues are part of each CDR3. The order of the fields is V gene, clone size, J gene, D gene, CDR3 protein, CDR3 DNA. D genes are given only for firm matches. Clone size is not always given. Where it is, it says once, few, many or a class for expanded clones.

TRBV7-8,NA,TRBJ2-7,TRBD1,CASSPATGQLAGEQYF,TGTGCCAGCAGCCCCGCAACGGGACAGCTCGCAGGGGAGCAGTACTTC
TRBV7-8,once,TRBJ2-7,NA,CASSLDIDSSYEQYF,TGTGCCAGCAGCTTAGATATAGACAGCTCCTACGAGCAGTACTTC
TRBV10-3,NA,TRBJ2-7,NA,CAISDQRRVDYEQYF,TGTGCCATCAGTGACCAAAGAAGAGTCGACTACGAGCAGTACTTC
TRBV3-1/TRBV3-2,once,TRBJ1-1,TRBD1,CASSPGWTGDTEAFF,TGTGCCAGCAGCCCAGGCTGGACAGGAGACACTGAAGCTTTCTTT
TRBV5-1,NA,TRBJ1-4,NA,CASSLAGMGEKLFF,TGCGCCAGCAGCTTGGCGGGGATGGGAGAAAAACTGTTTTTT
TRBV3-1/TRBV3-2,NA,TRBJ1-1,NA,CASSQDTVDTEAFF,TGTGCCAGCAGCCAGGACACCGTGGACACTGAAGCTTTCTTT
TRBV18,NA,TRBJ2-2,TRBD2,CASSPRGLAVTGELFF,TGTGCCAGCTCACCAAGAGGACTAGCGGTCACCGGGGAGCTGTTTTTT
TRBV19,NA,TRBJ1-1,TRBD1,CASISTRIPGQVNRNTEAFF,TGTGCCAGTATTTCAACGAGAATCCCGGGACAGGTCAATAGGAACACTGAAGCTTTCTTT
TRBV3-1/TRBV3-2,NA,TRBJ1-5,TRBD1,CASGQGWGNQPQHF,TGTGCCAGCGGACAGGGTTGGGGCAATCAGCCCCAGCATTTT
TRBV5-8,NA,TRBJ1-2,NA,CASSRSPNYGYTF,TGTGCCAGCAGCCGGAGCCCTAACTATGGCTACACCTTC
TRBV4-1,NA,TRBJ1-5,NA,CASSAGEASNQPQHF,TGCGCCAGCAGCGCGGGGGAGGCGAGCAATCAGCCCCAGCATTTT
TRBV5-1,NA,TRBJ2-7,NA,CASSTSGDLIAYEQYF,TGCGCCAGCAGCACCTCCGGGGACTTAATCGCCTACGAGCAGTACTTC
TRBV5-1,NA,TRBJ1-1,NA,CASSSQGVGTEAFF,TGCGCCAGCAGCTCACAGGGTGTAGGCACTGAAGCTTTCTTT
TRBV5-4,NA,TRBJ2-7,TRBD2,CASSSPLAGGPYEQYF,TGTGCCAGCAGCAGCCCCTTAGCGGGGGGGCCCTACGAGCAGTACTTC
TRBV5-6,NA,TRBJ1-1,NA,CASSLGGPGVEAFF,TGTGCCAGCAGCTTGGGGGGCCCTGGAGTAGAGGCTTTCTTT
TRBV2,NA,TRBJ2-7,NA,CASRASSYEQYF,TGTGCCAGCAGAGCTAGCTCCTACGAGCAGTACTTC
TRBV30,NA,TRBJ1-6,TRBD1,CAWKKTGTGSNSPLHF,TGTGCCTGGAAAAAAACGGGGACAGGGTCTAATTCACCCCTCCACTTT
TRBV11-2,NA,TRBJ2-2,NA,CASSPSGRDSPNTGELFF,TGTGCCAGCAGCCCTAGTGGGCGGGACAGTCCGAACACCGGGGAGCTGTTTTTT
TRBV5-1,NA,TRBJ1-2,NA,CASSLWGGGGYTF,TGCGCCAGCAGCTTGTGGGGAGGCGGTGGCTACACCTTC
TRBV19,NA,TRBJ2-5,TRBD2,CASSIGRGGETQYF,TGTGCCAGTAGTATCGGGAGGGGGGGTGAGACCCAGTACTTC
TRBV2,NA,TRBJ2-7,TRBD1,CASRWDRGYSYEQYF,TGTGCCAGCAGATGGGACAGGGGATATTCCTACGAGCAGTACTTC
TRBV9,NA,TRBJ2-7,NA,CASSVGGGGTYEQYF,TGTGCCAGCAGCGTAGGGGGAGGGGGAACTTACGAGCAGTACTTC
TRBV7-9,NA,TRBJ1-4,NA,CASSLRSGVINEKLFF,TGTGCCAGCAGCTTAAGGAGCGGGGTAATTAATGAAAAACTGTTTTTT
TRBV29-1,few,TRBJ1-1,TRBD1,CSGTAGQGGLWMNTEAFF,TGCAGCGGTACCGCCGGACAGGGCGGGTTATGGATGAACACTGAAGCTTTCTTT
TRBV7-8,NA,TRBJ1-6,TRBD1,CASTGQGGYSSYNSPLHF,TGTGCCAGCACCGGACAGGGTGGTTATAGCTCCTATAATTCACCCCTCCACTTT
TRBV5-1,NA,TRBJ2-5,TRBD1,CASSRGQGGQETQYF,TGCGCCAGCAGCCGGGGACAGGGGGGACAGGAGACCCAGTACTTC
TRBV18,NA,TRBJ1-1,NA,CASSPRRGKEAFF,TGTGCCAGCTCACCCCGTAGGGGTAAGGAAGCTTTCTTT
TRBV7-2,NA,TRBJ1-2,NA,CASSLDGGTGPWNGYTF,TGTGCCAGCAGCTTGGACGGCGGGACGGGCCCCTGGAATGGCTACACCTTC
TRBV27,NA,TRBJ1-3,NA,CASSQDSSGNTIYF,TGTGCCAGCAGTCAAGACAGCTCTGGAAACACCATATATTTT
TRBV5-1,once,TRBJ2-3,NA,CASSYLGSDTQYF,TGCGCCAGCAGCTATCTAGGCTCAGATACGCAGTATTTT
TRBV7-2,NA,TRBJ1-1,NA,CASSPQEGNTEAFF,TGTGCCAGCAGCCCCCAGGAGGGAAACACTGAAGCTTTCTTT
TRBV27,NA,TRBJ2-4,TRBD1,CASSLSGTVGTKNIQYF,TGTGCCAGCAGTTTATCAGGGACAGTCGGAACCAAAAACATTCAGTACTTC
TRBV18,NA,TRBJ2-7,NA,CASSRGQVYEQYF,TGTGCCAGCTCACGGGGACAAGTATACGAGCAGTACTTC
TRBV5-1,NA,TRBJ1-3,NA,CASKETAVGGNTIYF,TGCGCCAGCAAGGAGACGGCCGTGGGTGGAAACACCATATATTTT
TRBV2,once,TRBJ1-5,TRBD1,CATGQGSRQPQHF,TGTGCCACCGGACAGGGATCGCGTCAGCCCCAGCATTTT
TRBV7-2,NA,TRBJ2-2,NA,CASSLGAGRLTGELFF,TGTGCCAGCAGCTTAGGGGCAGGGCGGCTCACCGGGGAGCTGTTTTTT
TRBV28,NA,TRBJ1-1,NA,CASSRTPPFSTEAFF,TGTGCCAGCAGTCGAACGCCGCCGTTTAGCACTGAAGCTTTCTTT
TRBV6-5,NA,TRBJ1-6,NA,CASSYFRVFNSPLHF,TGTGCCAGCAGTTACTTCAGGGTCTTTAATTCACCCCTCCACTTT
TRBV4-2,NA,TRBJ1-4,TRBD1,CASSLISGTGDEKLFF,TGTGCCAGCAGCCTTATCAGCGGGACAGGGGACGAAAAACTGTTTTTT
TRBV5-8,NA,TRBJ1-3,TRBD1,CASSWDRGAGNTIYF,TGTGCCAGCAGCTGGGACAGGGGAGCTGGAAACACCATATATTTT
TRBV29-1,NA,TRBJ1-5,NA,CSVQGLNQPQHF,TGCAGCGTACAGGGTCTCAATCAGCCCCAGCATTTT
TRBV10-3,once,TRBJ1-2,TRBD1,CAIRRQGHGYTF,TGTGCCATCAGGCGACAGGGGCATGGCTACACCTTC
TRBV18,once,TRBJ1-1,TRBD1,CASSPRQGNTEAFF,TGTGCCAGCTCACCGAGACAGGGGAACACTGAAGCTTTCTTT
TRBV30,NA,TRBJ1-2,NA,CAWNTYYGYTF,TGTGCCTGGAACACCTACTATGGCTACACCTTC
TRBV3-1/TRBV3-2,NA,TRBJ2-1,TRBD1,CASSQDQGQGAYNEQFF,TGTGCCAGCAGCCAAGATCAGGGACAGGGGGCCTACAATGAGCAGTTCTTC
TRBV14,NA,TRBJ2-3,TRBD2,CASSHSGERGAYTDTQYF,TGTGCCAGCAGCCATTCGGGGGAGCGGGGGGCCTACACAGATACGCAGTATTTT
TRBV6-1,NA,TRBJ1-1,TRBD1,CASSEGQGNTEAFF,TGTGCCAGCAGTGAGGGACAGGGGAACACTGAAGCTTTCTTT
TRBV7-8,NA,TRBJ1-2,NA,CASSFGGLRYGYTF,TGTGCCAGCAGCTTCGGGGGGCTCCGGTATGGCTACACCTTC
TRBV3-1/TRBV3-2,NA,TRBJ1-5,NA,CASSQDEVSGPQHF,TGTGCCAGCAGCCAAGATGAAGTCTCAGGGCCCCAGCATTTT
TRBV5-1,NA,TRBJ1-2,NA,CASSPGQAGLHSNYGYTF,TGCGCCAGCAGCCCCGGACAAGCCGGATTACATTCTAACTATGGCTACACCTTC
TRBV25-1,NA,TRBJ2-7,NA,CASSAQVYEQYF,TGTGCCAGCAGCGCGCAGGTCTACGAGCAGTACTTC
TRBV5-1,NA,TRBJ2-3,TRBD2,CASSPSGTSGGASTDTQYF,TGCGCCAGCAGCCCATCCGGGACTAGCGGGGGGGCCAGCACAGATACGCAGTATTTT
TRBV9,NA,TRBJ1-3,NA,CASSVGSDSGNTIYF,TGTGCCAGCAGCGTAGGGAGCGACTCTGGAAACACCATATATTTT
TRBV7-2,NA,TRBJ1-2,TRBD1,CASRTDRQGVGYGYTF,TGTGCCAGCAGGACAGACCGACAGGGAGTGGGCTATGGCTACACCTTC
TRBV5-6,NA,TRBJ2-1,NA,CASSLVQRPMNEQFF,TGTGCCAGCAGCTTGGTCCAGCGTCCAATGAATGAGCAGTTCTTC